A selection of T cell receptor beta chains follows, all from one sample in a study of cytomegalovirus exposure and HLA in healthy donors. Measured with immunoSEQ multiplex PCR; TCRdb has only the in-frame clones, and not every one. The sample contains approximately 120,000 clones, 75% to 85% of which appear only once. Sequenced sample: PBMCs. These receptors originate from a man in his thirties or forties in good health and CMV-seropositive. The CDR3 runs from the conserved cysteine through the conserved F or W. Fields, in order: D gene, J gene, V gene, CDR3 protein, CDR3 DNA. The D gene is left open where the match is weak.

TRBD1,TRBJ1-1,TRBV29-1,CSVARQGARGTEAFF,TGCAGCGTTGCCCGACAGGGGGCGCGGGGCACTGAAGCTTTCTTT
-,TRBJ2-1,TRBV2,CASRRAVYNEQLF,TGTGCCAGCAGGAGAGCGGTTTACAATGAGCAGCTCTTC
TRBD1,TRBJ1-2,TRBV6-1,CASSETGGEYYGYTF,TGTGCCAGCAGTGAGACAGGGGGCGAGTACTATGGCTACACCTTC
-,TRBJ2-2,TRBV6-1,CASSVTANTGELFF,TGTGCCAGCAGTGTGACAGCGAACACCGGGGAGCTGTTTTTT
-,TRBJ1-2,TRBV5-6,CASSLVGEAGTF,TGTGCCAGCAGCTTGGTGGGGGAGGCAGGAACCTTC
-,TRBJ2-7,TRBV29-1,CSVQNWRVPYEQYF,TGCAGCGTTCAAAATTGGAGGGTTCCCTACGAGCAGTACTTC
-,TRBJ2-6,TRBV12-5,CASGGMAGTGNVLTF,TGTGCTAGTGGTGGGATGGCGGGAACTGGCAACGTCCTGACTTTC
-,TRBJ1-4,TRBV7-2,CASSLGGISGELFF,TGTGCCAGCAGCTTAGGAGGGATCTCTGGAGAACTGTTTTTT
TRBD1,TRBJ1-5,TRBV2,CASSLGQGAGQPQHF,TGTGCCAGCAGTCTGGGACAGGGGGCTGGTCAGCCCCAGCATTTT
-,TRBJ2-7,TRBV27,CASSLGARRTYEQYF,TGTGCCAGCAGTTTAGGGGCGCGGCGTACCTACGAGCAGTACTTC
-,TRBJ1-5,TRBV30,CAWEPPHGKDRPDQPQHF,TGTGCCTGGGAACCCCCCCACGGTAAGGACAGACCAGATCAGCCCCAGCATTTT
-,TRBJ1-2,TRBV30,CAWSARDTRRSNYGYTF,TGTGCCTGGAGTGCCCGGGACACCAGACGCTCTAACTATGGCTACACCTTC
-,TRBJ2-2,TRBV6-1,CASSSTVTGELFF,TGTGCCAGCAGTTCGACAGTCACCGGGGAGCTGTTTTTT
-,TRBJ2-5,TRBV29-1,CSVGGETQYF,TGCAGCGTGGGGGGAGAGACCCAGTACTTC
TRBD1,TRBJ1-1,TRBV5-1,CASSLEGAGVTEAFF,TGCGCCAGCAGCTTGGAGGGGGCCGGCGTCACTGAAGCTTTCTTT
-,TRBJ2-5,TRBV4-2,CASSQTRDWGPGTQYF,TGTGCCAGCAGCCAGACGCGGGACTGGGGACCCGGGACCCAGTACTTC
-,TRBJ2-7,TRBV28,CASNQEGGAYEQYF,TGTGCCAGCAACCAAGAAGGGGGGGCCTACGAGCAGTACTTC